This TCR beta chain was profiled in a study of shared clonotypes between healthy human individuals. Naive CD8 cells lacked CD45RO and underwent positive selection for CCR7, leaving out terminally differentiated effector memory CD45RA+ cells. Evenly divided among several immunoSEQ plates was the genomic DNA of each subset. As handled by the study authors: Junction-only immunoSEQ sequences carried no quality scores, so filtering differed. Sequencing was performed with immunoSEQ multiplex PCR; in TCRdb, only in-frame clones are kept and a portion is missing. The V and J calls and clone size were taken over from that table, and D and trimming were inferred from the DNA. The sample carries around 2,100,000 clones, just under 95% recorded once. Germline CDR1 and CDR2: LGHNA and YSLEER. CDR3 length equals 18 residues. Unmatched junction bases numbered 15, after V lost 1 base and J lost 5 bases.

Material: naive CD8+ T cells sorted from blood. This clonotype was sampled from a young man in good health. The rearrangement links TRBV4-3 to TRBJ2-7, with 9 bases fitting TRBD2. The CDR3 DNA follows: TGCGCCAGCAGCCAAGGGGCTCTTACGACTAGCGGCCGGGACGAGCAGTACTTC. Translation gives CASSQGALTTSGRDEQYF.